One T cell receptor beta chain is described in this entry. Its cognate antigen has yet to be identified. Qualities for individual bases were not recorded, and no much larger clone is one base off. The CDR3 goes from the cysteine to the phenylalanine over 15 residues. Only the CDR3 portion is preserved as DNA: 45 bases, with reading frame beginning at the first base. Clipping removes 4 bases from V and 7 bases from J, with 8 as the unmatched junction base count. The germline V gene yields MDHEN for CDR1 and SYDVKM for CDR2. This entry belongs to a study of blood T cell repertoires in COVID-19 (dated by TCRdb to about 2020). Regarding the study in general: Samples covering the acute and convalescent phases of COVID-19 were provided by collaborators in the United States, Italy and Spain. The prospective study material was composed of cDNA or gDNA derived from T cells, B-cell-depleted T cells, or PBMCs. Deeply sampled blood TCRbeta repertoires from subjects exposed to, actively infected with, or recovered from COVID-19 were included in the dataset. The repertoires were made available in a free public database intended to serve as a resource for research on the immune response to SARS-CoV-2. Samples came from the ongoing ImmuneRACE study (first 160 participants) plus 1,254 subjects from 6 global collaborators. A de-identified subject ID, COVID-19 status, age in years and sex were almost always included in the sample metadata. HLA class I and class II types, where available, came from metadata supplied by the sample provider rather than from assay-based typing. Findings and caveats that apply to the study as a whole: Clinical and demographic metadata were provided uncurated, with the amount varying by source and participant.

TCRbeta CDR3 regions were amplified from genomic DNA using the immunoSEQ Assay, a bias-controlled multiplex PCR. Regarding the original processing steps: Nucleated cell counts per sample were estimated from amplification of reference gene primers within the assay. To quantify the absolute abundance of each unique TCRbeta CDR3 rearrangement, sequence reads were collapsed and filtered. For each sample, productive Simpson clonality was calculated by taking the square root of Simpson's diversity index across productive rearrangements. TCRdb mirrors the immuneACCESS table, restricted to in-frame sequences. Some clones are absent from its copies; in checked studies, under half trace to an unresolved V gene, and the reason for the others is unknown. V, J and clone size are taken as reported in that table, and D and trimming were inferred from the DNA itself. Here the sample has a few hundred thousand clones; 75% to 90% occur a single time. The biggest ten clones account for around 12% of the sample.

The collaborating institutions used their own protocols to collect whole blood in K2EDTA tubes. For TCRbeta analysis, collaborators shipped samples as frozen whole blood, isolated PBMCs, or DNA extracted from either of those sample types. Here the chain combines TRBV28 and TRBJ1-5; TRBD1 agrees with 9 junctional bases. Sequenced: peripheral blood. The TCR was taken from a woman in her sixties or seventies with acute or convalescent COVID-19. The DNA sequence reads TGTGCCAGCAGTTCTACTGGGACAGGGAGCCAGCCCCAGCATTTT. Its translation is CASSSTGTGSQPQHF.